This passage covers 23 T cell receptor beta chains from one sample sequenced in a study of OX40 agonist ivuxolimab in advanced cancers. Only in-frame clones appear in the TCRdb table, and some are missing; sequencing was by immunoSEQ multiplex PCR. The sample yields around 100,000 clones, around 90% seen once. The sample in question was CD4+ or CD8+ T cells sorted from blood, obtained in a trial of the OX40 agonist ivuxolimab. Every receptor here comes from an adult with an advanced solid tumor such as melanoma, head and neck, liver or kidney cancer.

This rearrangement joins TRBV29-1 to TRBJ2-1; D not certain. This CDR3 region has 13 residues. V was trimmed by 5 bases and J by 5 bases, leaving 13 bases between them. CDR1 is SQVTM, CDR2 ANQGSEA, per germline. CDR3 nucleotide sequence: TGCAGCGTTAAGACCTGGATGGACAATGAGCAGTTCTTC. It encodes CSVKTWMDNEQFF.

V usage is TRBV6-5 and J usage is TRBJ2-4; 7 bases agree with TRBD1. The germline CDR1 and CDR2 sequences are MNHEY and SVGAGI. The CDR3 length is 12 residues. V dropped 8 bases and J dropped 4; count of bases not matched to a gene: 2. For the CDR3, the DNA is TGTGCCAGCCAGGGGGTGAAAAACATTCAGTACTTC. Translation: CASQGVKNIQYF.

The chain recombines TRBV1 with TRBJ2-3; the table assigns TRBD2, which was not confirmed against the DNA. TRBV1 is annotated as a pseudogene. The CDR3 runs to 19 residues. This CDR3 reads CTSSQEEIAGVPSTDTQYF. CDR3 DNA sequence: TGCACCAGCAGCCAAGAGGAAATAGCGGGCGTCCCTAGCACAGATACGCAGTATTTT.

The CDR3 sequence: CASSVDGSPYEQYF. Here the CDR3 DNA reads TGTGCCAGCAGCGTAGATGGCAGTCCCTACGAGCAGTACTTC. The genes are TRBV9 and TRBJ2-7; D gene uncertain. V was shortened by 0 bases and J by 2 bases, with 9 bases between the two germline ends. Per the germline V gene, CDR1 is SGDLS and CDR2 is YYNGEE. There are 14 residues in the CDR3. The full variable domain, completed using reference TRBV9 and TRBJ2-7, is DSGVTQTPKHLITATGQRVTLRCSPRSGDLSVYWYQQSLDQGLQFLIQYYNGEERAKGNILERFSAQQFPDLHSELNLSSLELGDSALYFCASSVDGSPYEQYFGPGTRLTVT.

The genes are TRBV29-1 and TRBJ1-2; D unclear. The ends were cut back, 1 base at V and 2 bases at J, with 11 bases in the middle. The CDR3 runs to 14 residues. Germline CDR1 and CDR2: SQVTM and ANQGSEA. The CDR3 DNA sequence: TGCAGCGTTGAAGCGTCGACAAAGAACTATGGCTACACCTTC. It yields the protein CSVEASTKNYGYTF.

This chain uses TRBV2 with TRBJ1-4; unclear D gene. CDR3 length: 15 residues. From germline, CDR1 is SNHLY and CDR2 FYNNEI. With 1 base removed from V and 5 bases from J, the gap between germline ends came to 11 bases. The chain's CDR3 is CASSEGRALNEKLFF. CDR3 nucleotides: TGTGCCAGCAGTGAAGGGAGGGCGTTAAATGAAAAACTGTTTTTT.

The CDR3 loop reads CASSIGGGSYGYTF. The CDR3 DNA sequence: TGTGCCAGCAGCATCGGGGGCGGTAGCTATGGCTACACCTTC. This chain uses TRBV5-4 with TRBJ1-2; TRBD1 might be the D (6 bases). The germline gives CDR1 SGHNT, CDR2 YYREEE (reference sequence). This CDR3 region has 14 residues. The ends were cut back, 4 bases at V and 4 bases at J, with 14 bases in the middle.

This chain uses TRBV29-1 with TRBJ2-3; TRBD2 matches 9 bases. Germline V CDR1 and CDR2: SQVTM, ANQGSEA. The J segment lost 4 bases and the V segment lost 5 bases, leaving 10 bases of the junction unmatched. The CDR3 has 15 amino acids. In nucleotides, the CDR3 is TGCAGCGTTTTACAGGCGGGGGGGTTGGCAGATACGCAGTATTTT. This translates into CSVLQAGGLADTQYF.

V gene TRBV5-1 combines with J gene TRBJ1-2; D is unresolved. Trimming pared 4 bases from V and 7 bases from J, leaving 14 bases between. CDR1 is SGHRS and CDR2 is YFSETQ in the germline V gene. CDR3 length: 13 residues. This chain's CDR3 is CASSAIGVVGYTF. CDR3 in DNA: TGCGCCAGCAGCGCTATTGGAGTGGTTGGCTACACCTTC.

The chain carries TRBV29-1 and TRBJ1-6; 9 positions agree with TRBD1. V dropped 7 bases and J dropped 8; count of bases not matched to a gene: 3. This CDR3 has 12 residues. Germline loops: CDR1 SQVTM, CDR2 ANQGSEA. CDR3 sequence: CSGGDRDSPLHF. In nucleotides, the CDR3 is TGCAGCGGTGGGGACAGGGATTCACCCCTCCACTTT.

The chain uses TRBV29-1 and TRBJ1-1; unclear D gene. The CDR3 extends over 11 amino acids. CDR1 is SQVTM, CDR2 ANQGSEA, per germline. The CDR3 DNA follows: TGCCAAGGACGGGTGAGCACTGAAGCTTTCTTT. This encodes CQGRVSTEAFF. The whole variable domain, remainder taken from reference TRBV29-1 and TRBJ1-1, is SAVISQKPSRDICQRGTSLTIQCQVDSQVTMMFWYRQQPGQSLTLIATANQGSEATYESGFVIDKFPISRPNLTFSTLTVSNMSPEDSSIYLCQGRVSTEAFFGQGTRLTVV.

The chain joins TRBV10-2 to TRBJ1-3; D is unresolved. Germline V gives CDR1 WSHSY, CDR2 SAAADI. V was cut by 4 bases and J by 1 base, with 5 bases left in between. This CDR3 is built from 13 residues. CDR3 in DNA: TGCGCCAGCAGTGTGGGGTCTGGAAACACCATATATTTT. This sequence encodes CASSVGSGNTIYF.

The genes are TRBV7-9 and TRBJ2-5; D not resolved. The J call may be incorrect, as the DNA end agrees better with TRBJ2-7. The CDR3 is 11 residues long. CDR1 SEHNR and CDR2 FQNEAQ come from the germline V gene (reference sequence). CDR3 in DNA: TGTGCCAGCAGCTTAACCGACGAGCAGTACTTC. It yields the protein CASSLTDEQYF.

The V and J genes are TRBV7-8 and TRBJ2-2, with TRBD1 matching over 7 bases. The germline gives CDR1 SGHVS, CDR2 FQNEAQ. This CDR3 comprises 15 residues. The V and J ends lost 5 bases and 1 base, in that order; junction bases with no gene match: 4. CDR3: CASSARQGNTGELFF. The CDR3 nucleotides read TGTGCCAGCAGCGCCCGACAGGGGAACACCGGGGAGCTGTTTTTT. Based on the CDR3 plus reference TRBV7-8 and TRBJ2-2, the full variable domain is GAGVSQSPRYKVAKRGQDVALRCDPISGHVSLFWYQQALGQGPEFLTYFQNEAQLDKSGLPSDRFFAERPEGSVSTLKIQRTQQEDSAVYLCASSARQGNTGELFFGEGSRLTVL.

The rearrangement joins TRBV7-3 to TRBJ2-7; 7 bases fit TRBD1. Germline loops: CDR1 SGHTA, CDR2 FQGTGA. J gave up 6 bases and V 1 base, and 9 bases lay outside the gene matches. This CDR3 is 15 amino acids long. Here the CDR3 DNA reads TGTGCCAGCAGCTTAAACGCCGGGACAGCTGGCGAGCAGTACTTC. The encoded protein is CASSLNAGTAGEQYF.

The chain uses TRBV19 and TRBJ1-4; perhaps TRBD1 as D (6 bases). This CDR3 is built from 13 residues. The germline V gene has CDR1 LNHDA and CDR2 SQIVND (reference sequence). The V end was cut by 3 bases, the J end by 12 bases, with 14 bases between. The CDR3 bases are TGTGCCAGTAGTATTGGGGGCCTCGGGGAACTGTTTTTT. Translated, it gives CASSIGGLGELFF.

This chain joins TRBV30 and TRBJ1-2, with a possible D match to TRBD1 (6 bases). The CDR3 extends over 13 amino acids. The V end was cut by 7 bases, the J end by 3 bases, with 15 bases between. The germline V gene has CDR1 GTSNPN and CDR2 SVGIG (reference sequence). CDR3 loop: CASARDIDYGYTF. The CDR3 DNA reads TGTGCCTCCGCACGGGACATTGACTATGGCTACACCTTC.

This chain uses TRBV5-4 with TRBJ1-2; 7 bases match TRBD1. The CDR3 contains 14 residues. Trimming at V came to 3 bases and at J to 5 bases, leaving 7 bases not matched to a gene. Looked up from germline, CDR1 is SGHNT and CDR2 is YYREEE (reference sequence). The CDR3 spells CASSSGDRLYGYTF. DNA of the CDR3: TGTGCCAGCAGCTCAGGGGACAGACTATATGGCTACACCTTC.

This chain connects TRBV11-2 to TRBJ1-2; 8 bases agree with TRBD1. The CDR3 is made up of 18 amino acids. Trimming at V came to 5 bases and at J to 2 bases, leaving 16 bases not matched to a gene. From germline, CDR1 is SGHAT and CDR2 FQNNGV. Here the CDR3 reads CASSPWGFRTGLNYGYTF. In DNA form, the CDR3 reads TGTGCCAGCAGCCCCTGGGGCTTTCGGACAGGGCTCAACTATGGCTACACCTTC.

V gene TRBV27 combines with J gene TRBJ1-5, with 8 bases matching TRBD1. V was clipped by 6 bases and J by 6 bases; unmatched bases: 4. The germline CDR1 and CDR2 sequences are MNHEY and SMNVEV (reference sequence). The length of the CDR3 is 13 residues. The CDR3 region has the DNA TGTGCCAGCAGGCCGGACAGGGTTCAGCCCCAGCATTTT. Translating gives CASRPDRVQPQHF.

The rearrangement uses TRBV5-7 and TRBJ1-2; weak D call: TRBD1 (6 bases). TRBV5-7 has ORF status, its function being uncertain. The CDR3 is 16 amino acids. V dropped 1 base and J dropped 6 bases, with 19 bases sitting between them. The CDR3 region is CASSLWGGRFPNGYTF. The CDR3 bases are TGTGCCAGCAGCTTGTGGGGGGGGCGCTTCCCGAATGGCTACACCTTC.

The J gene is TRBJ2-5, the V gene TRBV15; D unresolved. Trimming removed 5 bases at V and 2 bases at J, with 15 bases between. Germline CDR1 LNHNV, CDR2 YYDKDF (reference sequence). The length of the CDR3 is 15 residues. The CDR3 reads CATSPPNAVQETQYF. CDR3 in DNA: TGTGCCACCAGCCCCCCCAATGCGGTGCAAGAGACCCAGTACTTC.

V and J are TRBV5-1 and TRBJ2-1; 8 bases map to TRBD1. The V gene's germline CDR1 is SGHRS and CDR2 YFSETQ. The CDR3 covers 15 residues. V lost 4 bases to trimming and J lost 4 bases; unmatched junction nucleotides: 7. This CDR3 reads CASSPGTGTYNEQFF. The CDR3 region has the DNA TGCGCCAGCAGCCCGGGGACAGGAACTTACAATGAGCAGTTCTTC.